The present T cell receptor (beta chain) was sequenced within a study of glioma-infiltrating T cells. Points from the study as a whole: Gliomas, especially low-grade, showed above-expected tissue-blood divergence; non-neoplastic patients showed below.

V lost 4 bases, J lost 2 bases, and 14 bases lay in between. CDR1 DFQATT and CDR2 SNEGSKA come from the germline V gene (reference sequence). This CDR3 has 14 residues. TCR alpha and beta CDR3 regions were amplified from RNA using iRepertoire nested multiplex PCR. Each CDR3 protein gets one entry after TCRdb re-called the multiplex PCR reads with MiXCR. The sample includes about 130,000 distinct CDR3 sequences, about 25% of them seen just once. This clonotype was seen repeatedly, ten times or more. Its specificity is unknown. The sample taken for sequencing was glioma tissue, nonneoplastic brain tissue, or PBMCs (not recorded which). The clonotype comes from a human donor with low-grade glioma or glioblastoma, undergoing nonglioma brain surgery, or in good health (not recorded which). The chain combines TRBV20-1 with TRBJ1-1, with TRBD1 as a possible D gene (5 bases). The CDR3 region has the DNA TGCAGTGCTACAGATCCCCAGGGTAACACTGAAGCTTTCTTT. This codes for CSATDPQGNTEAFF.